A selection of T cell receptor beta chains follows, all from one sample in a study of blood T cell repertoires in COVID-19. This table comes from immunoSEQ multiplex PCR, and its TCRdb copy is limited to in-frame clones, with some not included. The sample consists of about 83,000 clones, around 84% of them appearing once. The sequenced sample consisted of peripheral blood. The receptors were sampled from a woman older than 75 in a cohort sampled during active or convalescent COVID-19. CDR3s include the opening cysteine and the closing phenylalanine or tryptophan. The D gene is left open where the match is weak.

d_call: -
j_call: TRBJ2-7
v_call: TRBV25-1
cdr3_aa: CASRGGWSEQYF
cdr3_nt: TGTGCCAGCAGGGGGGGTTGGAGCGAGCAGTACTTC

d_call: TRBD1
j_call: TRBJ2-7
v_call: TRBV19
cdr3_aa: CASRNPGQGAGEQYF
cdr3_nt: TGTGCCAGTCGTAATCCCGGACAGGGGGCCGGGGAGCAGTACTTC

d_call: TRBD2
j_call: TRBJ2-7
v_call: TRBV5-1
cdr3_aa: CASSLAGSLAGGRLGEQYF
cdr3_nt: TGCGCCAGCAGCTTGGCGGGCAGTTTAGCGGGAGGCCGACTGGGCGAGCAGTACTTC

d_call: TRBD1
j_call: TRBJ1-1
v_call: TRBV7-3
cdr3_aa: CASSPITGGRSEAFF
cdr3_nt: TGTGCCAGCAGCCCGATTACAGGGGGCAGGTCTGAAGCTTTCTTT

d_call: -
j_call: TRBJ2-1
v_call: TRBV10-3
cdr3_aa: CAISEPPGLSRSYNEQFF
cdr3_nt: TGTGCCATCAGTGAGCCCCCTGGACTATCTCGCTCCTACAATGAGCAGTTCTTC

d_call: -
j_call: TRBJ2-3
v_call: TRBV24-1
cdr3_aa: CATSDPRGSTDTQYF
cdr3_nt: TGTGCCACCAGTGATCCTAGGGGGAGCACAGATACGCAGTATTTT

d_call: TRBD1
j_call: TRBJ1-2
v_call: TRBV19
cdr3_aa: CASSVRQGALGYGYTF
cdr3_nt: TGTGCCAGTAGTGTCCGACAGGGGGCATTGGGCTATGGCTACACCTTC

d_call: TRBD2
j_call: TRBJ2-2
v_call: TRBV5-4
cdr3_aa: CASSLGAGLGSGELFF
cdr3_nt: TGTGCCAGCAGCTTGGGTGCGGGACTAGGGTCCGGGGAGCTGTTTTTT

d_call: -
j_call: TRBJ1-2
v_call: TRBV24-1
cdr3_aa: CATSDFRRGYTF
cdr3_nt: TGTGCCACCAGTGACTTCCGTCGTGGCTACACCTTC

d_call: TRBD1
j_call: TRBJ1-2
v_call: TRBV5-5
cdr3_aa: CASSPRQGNYGYTF
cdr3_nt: TGTGCCAGCAGCCCTCGACAGGGCAACTATGGCTACACCTTC